This T cell receptor beta chain is from a study of blood T cell repertoires in COVID-19. Overall study: There were acute and convalescent COVID-19 samples, and they came from the United States, Italy and Spain. PBMCs, B-cell-depleted T cells, or T cells provided the cDNA or gDNA that made up the material.

The germline V gene has CDR1 KGHSH and CDR2 LQKENI. The CDR3 consists of 16 residues. V dropped 7 bases and J dropped 3; count of bases not matched to a gene: 12. The repertoire was sequenced with immunoSEQ multiplex PCR; TCRdb's copy has only in-frame clones and lacks some. The table records about 150,000 clones, more than 80% of them present only once. This chain links TRBV18 with TRBJ2-1; TRBD1 aligns across 7 bases. What was sequenced was peripheral blood. The sequence was obtained from a man aged 45-60 years with acute or convalescent COVID-19. The CDR3 region has the DNA TGTGCCAGCTACTACGGGACAGAGGCAATCTACAATGAGCAGTTCTTC. This translates into CASYYGTEAIYNEQFF. The whole variable domain, remainder taken from reference TRBV18 and TRBJ2-1, is NAGVMQNPRHLVRRRGQEARLRCSPMKGHSHVYWYRQLPEEGLKFMVYLQKENIIDESGMPKERFSAEFPKEGPSILRIQQVVRGDSAAYFCASYYGTEAIYNEQFFGPGTRLTVL.